This T cell receptor (beta chain) originates from a study of T cell repertoires in cytomegalovirus infection. MiXCR was run by TCRdb on the reads, yielding one entry per CDR3 protein. The sample holds about 360,000 distinct CDR3 sequences, 15% to 20% seen once. CDR1 is MNHEY, CDR2 SVGEGT, per germline. The CDR3 is 16 residues long. V lost 6 bases to trimming and J lost 3 bases; unmatched junction nucleotides: 10. This clonotype was detected a few times. The sequence came from a human donor in good health (CMV status not recorded). Some clones in this sample may be carry-over from other donors' samples. Sequencing was performed on PBMCs. The chain employs TRBV6-2 or TRBV6-3 and TRBJ2-1, with 8 bases lining up with TRBD2. The CDR3 DNA sequence: TGTGCCAGCAGCCCCATCCCGCGGGGGGACTACAATGAGCAGTTCTTC. It yields the protein CASSPIPRGDYNEQFF.